The entry that follows covers one T cell receptor (beta chain) sequence. The sample is drawn from a study of OX40 agonist ivuxolimab in advanced cancers. Study summary: Dose-escalation subjects each had hepatocellular carcinoma, melanoma, renal cell or head and neck cancer.

Sequencing was performed with immunoSEQ multiplex PCR; in TCRdb, only in-frame clones are kept and a portion is missing. The repertoire has approximately 80,000 clones, more than 85% of them found once; the top ten carry roughly 6.9%. V was cut by 3 bases and J by 2 bases, with 4 bases left in between. This CDR3 contains 11 residues. The germline CDR1 and CDR2 sequences are DFQATT and SNEGSKA (reference sequence). The sequence was obtained from an adult with an advanced solid tumor such as melanoma, head and neck, liver or kidney cancer. This rearrangement joins TRBV20-1 to TRBJ2-5; D is uncertain. The sequencing used CD4+ or CD8+ T cells sorted from blood, collected in a trial of the OX40 agonist ivuxolimab. This CDR3 is CSASGQETQYF. In DNA form, the CDR3 reads TGCAGTGCTAGCGGGCAAGAGACCCAGTACTTC.